These T cell receptor beta chains were read from a single sample in a study of T cell responses to AZD1222 COVID-19 vaccine. Using immunoSEQ multiplex PCR, the repertoire was profiled, and TCRdb retains in-frame clones only, with some absent. Among around 100,000 clones listed, around 90% were seen once. Here the sequenced sample was peripheral blood, taken on day 0 of AZD1222 vaccination. These receptor sequences come from an adult in good health. Both conserved end residues are part of each CDR3. The order of the fields is clone size, J gene, CDR3 length, D gene, V gene, CDR3 protein, CDR3 DNA. D genes are given only for firm matches. Not all rows give a size; the values are once, few, many and, for expanded clones, a class.

clone size: once
J gene: TRBJ2-2
CDR3 length: 16
D gene: .
V gene: TRBV5-1
CDR3 protein: CASSLTGTPNTGELFF
CDR3 DNA: TGCGCCAGCAGCTTAACCGGGACGCCGAACACCGGGGAGCTGTTTTTT

clone size: .
J gene: TRBJ1-5
CDR3 length: 16
D gene: TRBD1
V gene: TRBV5-1
CDR3 protein: CASSLGGRESNQPQHF
CDR3 DNA: TGCGCCAGCAGCTTAGGGGGCCGGGAGAGCAATCAGCCCCAGCATTTT

clone size: few
J gene: TRBJ2-7
CDR3 length: 14
D gene: .
V gene: TRBV5-4
CDR3 protein: CASSLADSPHEQYF
CDR3 DNA: TGTGCCAGCAGCTTAGCGGACAGTCCCCACGAGCAGTACTTC

clone size: once
J gene: TRBJ2-5
CDR3 length: 15
D gene: .
V gene: TRBV11-2
CDR3 protein: CASSLWALEAETQYF
CDR3 DNA: TGTGCCAGCAGCTTATGGGCCCTTGAGGCCGAGACCCAGTACTTC

clone size: .
J gene: TRBJ2-2
CDR3 length: 14
D gene: .
V gene: TRBV3-1/TRBV3-2
CDR3 protein: CASSQASQTGELFF
CDR3 DNA: TGTGCCAGCAGCCAGGCCAGTCAGACCGGGGAGCTGTTTTTT

clone size: .
J gene: TRBJ2-7
CDR3 length: 15
D gene: TRBD1
V gene: TRBV5-6
CDR3 protein: CASSLAGQGPYEQYF
CDR3 DNA: TGTGCCAGCAGCTTGGCCGGACAGGGGCCCTACGAGCAGTACTTC

clone size: .
J gene: TRBJ1-6
CDR3 length: 15
D gene: .
V gene: TRBV28
CDR3 protein: CASTERGEETRPLHF
CDR3 DNA: TGTGCCAGCACCGAACGTGGGGAGGAAACCCGACCCCTCCACTTT

clone size: .
J gene: TRBJ2-7
CDR3 length: 15
D gene: .
V gene: TRBV7-2
CDR3 protein: CASSPGGLGSYEQYF
CDR3 DNA: TGTGCCAGCAGCCCTGGAGGTTTGGGGAGCTACGAGCAGTACTTC

clone size: .
J gene: TRBJ2-7
CDR3 length: 11
D gene: .
V gene: TRBV6-5
CDR3 protein: CASRQVYEQYF
CDR3 DNA: TGTGCCAGCAGGCAGGTCTACGAGCAGTACTTC

clone size: .
J gene: TRBJ1-5
CDR3 length: 12
D gene: .
V gene: TRBV6-2/TRBV6-3
CDR3 protein: CASSYGDQPQHF
CDR3 DNA: TGTGCCAGCAGTTATGGGGATCAGCCCCAGCATTTT

clone size: .
J gene: TRBJ1-1
CDR3 length: 15
D gene: .
V gene: TRBV9
CDR3 protein: CASSVVSGVNTEAFF
CDR3 DNA: TGTGCCAGCAGCGTAGTTTCAGGAGTGAACACTGAAGCTTTCTTT

clone size: .
J gene: TRBJ2-1
CDR3 length: 15
D gene: .
V gene: TRBV9
CDR3 protein: CASSVEGASANEQFF
CDR3 DNA: TGTGCCAGCAGCGTAGAAGGAGCTAGCGCGAATGAGCAGTTCTTC

clone size: .
J gene: TRBJ1-5
CDR3 length: 17
D gene: .
V gene: TRBV12-5
CDR3 protein: CASGLVLSRVDNQPQHF
CDR3 DNA: TGTGCTAGTGGTTTGGTACTGTCCAGGGTGGACAATCAGCCCCAGCATTTT

clone size: .
J gene: TRBJ2-5
CDR3 length: 13
D gene: .
V gene: TRBV19
CDR3 protein: CASRPTTGETQYF
CDR3 DNA: TGTGCCAGTAGACCGACTACCGGGGAGACCCAGTACTTC